Described below is a single T cell receptor beta chain sequence and its context. The antigen is undetermined. This sample is drawn from a study of long-term antiretroviral therapy in people with HIV. Study findings and constraints: Specimen acquisition occurred between the mid-2000s and the late 2010s, potentially under older ART regimens.

With 10 bases removed from V and 7 bases from J, the gap between germline ends came to 17 bases. Per the germline V gene, CDR1 is MNHNS and CDR2 is SASEGT. CDR3 size: 14 residues. Assay version v3.0 of immunoSEQ was used, and it was run at survey level. The repertoire was sequenced with immunoSEQ multiplex PCR; TCRdb's copy has only in-frame clones and lacks some. The repertoire holds tens of thousands of clones, with about four fifths as singletons. This clonotype was sampled from a woman in her 30s with HIV. This sequence joins TRBV6-1 and TRBJ1-6; a possible D gene is TRBD1 (6 bases). The sequencing used unsorted PBMCs, collected 1.1 years before starting antiretroviral therapy. CDR3 DNA: TGTGCCACACCAGAGGGGGTTGGCAATTCACCCCTCCACTTT. Translated, it gives CATPEGVGNSPLHF.